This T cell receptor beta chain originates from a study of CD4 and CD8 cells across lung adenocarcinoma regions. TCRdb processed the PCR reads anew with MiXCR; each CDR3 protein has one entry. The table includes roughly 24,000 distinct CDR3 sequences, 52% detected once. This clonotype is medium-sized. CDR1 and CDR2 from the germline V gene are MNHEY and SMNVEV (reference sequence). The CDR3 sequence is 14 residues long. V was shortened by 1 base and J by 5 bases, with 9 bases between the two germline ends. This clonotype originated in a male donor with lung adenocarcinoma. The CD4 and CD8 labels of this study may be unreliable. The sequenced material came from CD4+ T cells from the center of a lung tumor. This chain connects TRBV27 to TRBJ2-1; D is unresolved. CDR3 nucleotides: TGTGCCAGCAGTTTATTTAACTTCCACAATGAGCAGTTCTTC. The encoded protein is CASSLFNFHNEQFF.